The T cell receptor beta chain under discussion was sequenced for a study of cytomegalovirus exposure and HLA in healthy donors. Unmatched junction bases numbered 2, after V lost 2 bases and J lost 0 bases. This CDR3 comprises 15 residues. From germline, CDR1 is SGDLS and CDR2 YYNGEE. This PCR relied on a set of 60 Vbeta primers and 13 Jbeta primers. Here immunoSEQ multiplex PCR was the method, and the copy in TCRdb shows in-frame clones only, minus some. There are just under 65,000 clones in the sample, with roughly 15% held by the top ten. This chain uses TRBV9 with TRBJ1-2; 9 positions match TRBD1. The TCR sequence derives from a boy aged 5-17 years in good health and CMV-seronegative. Sequencing was performed on PBMCs. The CDR3 DNA sequence: TGTGCCAGCAGCGTTAGACAGGGGGCTAACTATGGCTACACCTTC. It codes for CASSVRQGANYGYTF.